This T cell receptor beta chain was captured in a study of blood T cells in healthy people across ages. Study-level points and caveats: A conclusive naive versus antigen-experienced comparison was prevented by the unsorted PBMCs.

Germline V gene data show CDR1 as SGHAT and CDR2 as FQDESV (reference sequence). Trimming left V 5 bases short and J 4 bases short, with 23 bases between. The CDR3 covers 17 residues. This clonotype came up a few times. Its cognate antigen is unknown. A J-beta primer mix and a sample-barcoded 5' primer were used in a second PCR of about 6 to 12 cycles. TCRdb re-called the 5' RACE reads through MiXCR, storing one row per CDR3 protein. Of fewer than 950,000 distinct CDR3 sequences in the sample, roughly 35% were seen once. This TCR derives from a young man in good health. Input material: blood. This sequence joins TRBV11-1 and TRBJ1-1; D call uncertain. The CDR3 nucleotides are TGTGCCAGCAGCCGACACCGGGGTCGGGAGGTCGGCACTGAAGCTTTCTTT. Translating gives CASSRHRGREVGTEAFF.